The present TCR beta chain was sequenced within a study of cytomegalovirus exposure and HLA in healthy donors. About the study: Earlier, 150 million to 200 million T cells were analyzed, and approximately 110 million unique TCR beta sequences were found among them. Study-wide results and limits: About 87% or about 30% of the time was how often most TCR beta V segments were productive, according to an earlier analysis. Some V segments could not be told apart, so they were left out, TRBV6-2 and TRBV6-3 among them.

With respect to this clone: The antigen is not known.

The PCR contained 60 Vbeta and 13 Jbeta primers. Using immunoSEQ multiplex PCR, the repertoire was profiled, and TCRdb retains in-frame clones only, with some absent. Of under 150,000 clones in the sample, about four fifths are singletons; the top ten hold roughly 4%. V was pared by 4 bases and J by 10 bases, with 13 bases between. CDR3 size: 12 residues. The germline gives CDR1 MDHEN, CDR2 SYDVKM. This TCR derives from a woman in her thirties or forties in good health and CMV-seronegative. The V call is TRBV28, the J call TRBJ1-1; D gene ambiguous. The specimen was PBMCs. The CDR3 sequence: CASSSPERGAFF. DNA of the CDR3: TGTGCCAGCAGTTCTCCGGAGCGCGGAGCTTTCTTT.